These 16 T cell receptor beta chains came from one sample sequenced in a study of blood T cell repertoires in COVID-19. Assay: immunoSEQ multiplex PCR; the TCRdb copy retains only in-frame clones and omits some. Of roughly 230,000 clones in the sample, around 83% were seen once. The sample was peripheral blood. The receptors were sampled from a middle-aged man with acute or convalescent COVID-19.

The CDR3 sequence is CASSLNGPYAGLAGGKGNEQFF. CDR3 nucleotides: TGTGCCAGCAGCTTAAACGGGCCCTACGCAGGACTAGCGGGGGGGAAAGGGAATGAGCAGTTCTTC. The rearrangement joins TRBV7-6 to TRBJ2-1; TRBD2 matches 15 bases. The CDR3 extends over 22 amino acids. The trim removed 2 bases at V and 7 bases at J, leaving 21 bases unmatched. From germline, CDR1 is SGHVS and CDR2 FNYEAQ.

The rearrangement joins TRBV5-6 to TRBJ2-7, with TRBD1 matching over 9 bases. Per germline, CDR1 SGHDT and CDR2 YYEEEE. The trim removed 2 bases at V and 3 bases at J, leaving 9 bases unmatched. This CDR3 region has 16 residues. CDR3 coding DNA: TGTGCCAGCAGCTTTTCCTCCGGGACAGGGCTCTACGAGCAGTACTTC. It codes for CASSFSSGTGLYEQYF.

The rearrangement links TRBV19 to TRBJ1-2, with TRBD1 as a possible D gene (6 bases). Germline V gene sequence: CDR1 LNHDA, CDR2 SQIVND (reference sequence). Trimming removed 1 base at V and 3 bases at J, with 12 bases between. The CDR3 length is 15 residues. The CDR3 DNA reads TGTGCCAGTAGTATAGGGGGACACCGTGACTATGGCTACACCTTC. Translation gives CASSIGGHRDYGYTF. Looking up the rest from reference TRBV19 and TRBJ1-2 gives the full variable domain: DGGITQSPKYLFRKEGQNVTLSCEQNLNHDAMYWYRQDPGQGLRLIYYSQIVNDFQKGDIAEGYSVSREKKESFPLTVTSAQKNPTAFYLCASSIGGHRDYGYTFGSGTRLTVV.

As regards this clone: In the same sample, other DNA sequences code for this CDR3. The rearrangement links TRBV6-5 to TRBJ1-2; 7 bases agree with TRBD1. Trimming at V came to 5 bases and at J to 5 bases, leaving 8 bases not matched to a gene. Germline V gene data show CDR1 as MNHEY and CDR2 as SVGAGI. CDR3 length equals 14 residues. The CDR3 nucleotides are TGTGCCAGCAGTACCCGGACAGGTGGATATGGCTACACCTTC. As protein: CASSTRTGGYGYTF.

A few counts support this clone. The J gene is TRBJ2-7, the V gene TRBV28, with TRBD1 identical over 10 bases. The length of the CDR3 is 14 residues. V dropped 6 bases and J dropped 4; count of bases not matched to a gene: 6. Germline V lookup: CDR1 MDHEN, CDR2 SYDVKM. CDR3 residues: CASRDPGQGYEQYF. In DNA, the CDR3 is TGTGCCAGCAGAGATCCGGGACAGGGGTACGAGCAGTACTTC.

This clone was seen just once. The chain couples TRBV6-5 to TRBJ1-5; maybe TRBD1 (5 bases). V was trimmed by 4 bases and J by 3 bases, leaving 13 bases between them. The germline V gene has CDR1 MNHEY and CDR2 SVGAGI. The CDR3 runs to 15 residues. CDR3 loop: CASSSSAGYNQPQHF. DNA for the CDR3: TGTGCCAGCAGTTCATCGGCAGGGTACAATCAGCCCCAGCATTTT.

The genes are TRBV6-5 and TRBJ1-1, with 9 bases lining up with TRBD1. The CDR3 is 15 amino acids. The ends lost 4 bases at V and 8 bases at J; junction bases unmatched: 11. Germline V gene lookup returns CDR1 MNHEY and CDR2 SVGAGI. In nucleotides, the CDR3 is TGTGCCAGCAGTTCCCAAGACAGGGGGATGCCCGAAGCTTTCTTT. The encoded protein is CASSSQDRGMPEAFF.

The chain is built from TRBV28 and TRBJ1-5, with TRBD1 as a possible D gene (6 bases). The CDR3 extends over 15 amino acids. The germline V gene encodes CDR1 MDHEN and CDR2 SYDVKM. Between the trimmed V and J ends, which lost 5 bases and 2 bases, there was a span of 13 bases. This chain's CDR3 is CASSQDRSRNQPQHF. The CDR3 DNA sequence: TGTGCCAGCAGTCAAGACAGGTCCCGCAATCAGCCCCAGCATTTT.

The chain couples TRBV23-1 to TRBJ1-2, with 8 bases lining up with TRBD1. TRBV23-1 is reported as an ORF; its role is uncertain. Germline trimming cut 4 bases from V and 3 bases from J; bases unmatched to any gene: 16. The CDR3 is made up of 18 amino acids. Written as DNA, the CDR3 is TGCGCCAGCAGTCCGTGGACAGGGAGGCCCCCAGCGCACTATGGCTACACCTTC. It is translated as CASSPWTGRPPAHYGYTF.

V gene TRBV10-1 combines with J gene TRBJ1-5; D unresolved. The CDR3 sequence is 13 residues long. The V and J ends lost 3 bases and 9 bases respectively, with 12 bases between them. Germline CDR1 reads WNHNN; CDR2 reads SYGVQD (reference sequence). The CDR3 coding sequence is TGCGCCAGCAGTGATGGCCCCTTGTCGCCCCAGCATTTT. This sequence encodes CASSDGPLSPQHF.

The chain joins TRBV18 to TRBJ2-7; the match to TRBD2 covers 7 bases. CDR3 size: 13 residues. V lost 8 bases and J lost 2; bases outside the gene matches: 6. Germline loops: CDR1 KGHSH, CDR2 LQKENI. The CDR3 nucleotides are TGTGCCAGCATGGGAGGGGTTGCCTACGAGCAGTACTTC. It is translated as CASMGGVAYEQYF.

This rearrangement joins TRBV5-8 to TRBJ2-5, with D possibly being TRBD2 (5 bases). V gave up 1 base and J gave up 7 bases, with 11 bases separating them. This CDR3 region has 13 residues. CDR1 SGHTS and CDR2 YDEGEE come from the germline V gene. The CDR3 protein is CASSLSGGGTQYF. For the CDR3, the DNA is TGTGCCAGCAGCTTGTCCGGTGGAGGGACCCAGTACTTC.

The V call is TRBV6-6, the J call TRBJ2-3, with 13 nucleotides matching TRBD2. V gave up 3 bases and J gave up 3 bases; unmatched junction bases: 3. Per the germline V gene, CDR1 is MNHNY and CDR2 is SVGAGI (reference sequence). The CDR3 runs to 16 residues. This chain's CDR3 is CASSYRLAGGTDTQYF. DNA of the CDR3: TGTGCCAGCAGTTATCGACTAGCGGGGGGTACAGATACGCAGTATTTT.

V and J are TRBV7-2 and TRBJ2-3, with 8 bases identical to TRBD2. In germline, CDR1 is SGHTA, CDR2 FQGNSA. V dropped 6 bases and J dropped 6; count of bases not matched to a gene: 8. This CDR3 region has 14 residues. CDR3 nucleotides: TGTGCCAGCAGTATTCTAGCGGGTGGGGATACGCAGTATTTT. Amino acid sequence: CASSILAGGDTQYF.

The rearrangement joins TRBV7-9 to TRBJ1-2; 7 nucleotides line up with TRBD1. The germline CDR1 and CDR2 sequences are SEHNR and FQNEAQ (reference sequence). CDR3 size: 15 residues. Trimming removed 5 bases from V and 4 bases from J; junction bases left unmatched: 10. The CDR3 is CASSPTGAQGYGYTF. The CDR3 bases are TGTGCCAGCAGCCCAACAGGGGCGCAGGGCTATGGCTACACCTTC.

The V call is TRBV24-1, the J call TRBJ2-3; the match to TRBD1 covers 7 bases. The V and J ends lost 3 bases and 8 bases, in that order; junction bases with no gene match: 10. This CDR3 comprises 15 residues. Germline V gene sequence: CDR1 KGHDR, CDR2 SFDVKD. CDR3 sequence reads: CATSDPRQGSLTQYF. CDR3 nucleotide sequence: TGTGCCACCAGTGATCCTAGACAGGGTAGTCTTACGCAGTATTTT.